The source of this T cell receptor (beta chain) is a study of technical replicates of blood from four donors. Repertoires were generated with immunoSEQ multiplex PCR, while TCRdb's copy carries only in-frame clones and drops some. The sample consists of roughly 100,000 clones, roughly 95% of them appearing once. The CDR3 contains 15 residues. CDR1 is LNHDA, CDR2 SQIVND, per germline (reference sequence). V shed 2 bases and J 3 bases; nucleotides not matched to a gene: 6. This clone was counted a single time. Sequencing was done on a sample of T cells isolated from PBMCs. The rearrangement joins TRBV19 to TRBJ2-7; 8 positions agree with TRBD1. The TCR was taken from a human donor in good health. CDR3 in amino acids: CASSIIWDRSYEQYF. CDR3 DNA sequence: TGTGCCAGTAGTATAATTTGGGACAGGAGCTACGAGCAGTACTTC.